These 30 T cell receptor beta chains were all obtained from the same sample, sequenced in a study of vaccination and CD4 T cells after COVID-19. These TCRs' antigens remain unknown. The Oncomine TCR Beta short-read assay was what sequenced the DNA obtained from cultured CD4+ T cells. TCRdb called the PCR reads again in MiXCR, with one record for every CDR3 protein. The repertoire holds about 3,700 distinct CDR3 sequences, around 21% seen once, with under 25% in the top ten. The treatment was: approximately nine-day PBMC culture with coronavirus spike peptide pools or control peptides (ViraFEST assay). Sample: CD4+ T cells from blood, cultured in vitro. These receptors all stem from a human donor who had recovered from COVID-19.

This clonotype was observed a few times. The chain is built from TRBV5-4 and TRBJ1-6; D is ambiguous. The V gene lost 0 bases and the J gene lost 10 bases, with 14 bases spanning the gap. CDR3 size: 15 residues. CDR1 is SGHNT, CDR2 YYREEE, per germline (reference sequence). The CDR3 is CASSLDAGSRSPLHF. Here the CDR3 DNA reads TGTGCCAGCAGCTTGGACGCGGGGTCCAGATCACCCCTCCACTTT.

This chain's CDR3 is CASSLDVRSSGELFF. CDR3 sequence (DNA): TGTGCCAGCAGCTTAGATGTAAGGTCCTCCGGGGAGCTGTTTTTT. The rearrangement uses TRBV7-2 and TRBJ2-2; no definite D call. V was clipped by 1 base and J by 6 bases, with 12 bases between them. Germline CDR1 is SGHTA and CDR2 is FQGNSA. This CDR3 comprises 15 residues.

The table lists this clonotype with a few counts. The DNA for the CDR3 is TGTGCCAGCTCACCAGACTGGGGTTCACCCCTCCACTTT. Protein product: CASSPDWGSPLHF. V gene TRBV18 combines with J gene TRBJ1-6; D gene unclear. Germline V gene sequence: CDR1 KGHSH, CDR2 LQKENI. The CDR3 length is 13 residues. Trimming removed 2 bases at V and 9 bases at J, with 8 bases between. The whole variable domain, filled in from reference TRBV18 and TRBJ1-6, reads NAGVMQNPRHLVRRRGQEARLRCSPMKGHSHVYWYRQLPEEGLKFMVYLQKENIIDESGMPKERFSAEFPKEGPSILRIQQVVRGDSAAYFCASSPDWGSPLHFGNGTRLTVT.

In this sample, this clonotype turned up a few times. V is TRBV7-8 and J is TRBJ2-5, with D perhaps TRBD2 (6 bases). V shed 3 bases and J shed 5 bases, with 10 bases lying between them. This CDR3 is built from 13 residues. Germline V gene data show CDR1 as SGHVS and CDR2 as FQNEAQ. CDR3 nucleotides: TGTGCCAGCAGCTTGGGGCTAGCGGAGACCCAGTACTTC. Translating it yields CASSLGLAETQYF.

The chain has TRBV12-3 or TRBV12-4 and TRBJ2-2; 9 bases map to TRBD1. V was pared by 4 bases and J by 3 bases, with 6 bases of the junction left unmatched. This CDR3 comprises 16 residues. The CDR3 loop is CASSSGTGIDTGELFF. CDR3 DNA sequence: TGTGCCAGCAGTTCCGGGACAGGGATCGACACCGGGGAGCTGTTTTTT.

The CDR3 region has the DNA TGTGCCAGTAGTAGGGTCGGGTTGGTCGGGGACGAGCAGTACTTC. It translates to CASSRVGLVGDEQYF. This rearrangement joins TRBV19 to TRBJ2-7; D might be TRBD2 (5 bases). In germline, CDR1 is LNHDA, CDR2 SQIVND (reference sequence). This CDR3 is 15 amino acids long. V lost 4 bases and J 5 bases, leaving 18 bases between the germline ends.

Sample share makes this clonotype medium-sized. The chain links TRBV12-3 or TRBV12-4 to TRBJ2-3; 7 positions match TRBD1. V shed 3 bases and J 3 bases; nucleotides not matched to a gene: 6. The CDR3 contains 15 residues. CDR3 nucleotides: TGTGCCAGCAGTTTGGGGACAGATAGAACAGATACGCAGTATTTT. It codes for CASSLGTDRTDTQYF.

The V gene is TRBV30, the J gene TRBJ2-7; D could derive from TRBD1 or TRBD2 (6 bases each). The germline V gene encodes CDR1 GTSNPN and CDR2 SVGIG (reference sequence). The CDR3 runs to 16 residues. V lost 5 bases, J lost 2 bases, and 22 bases lay in between. CDR3 bases: TGTGCCTGGGGCCGCTTGGGGGGCCGAAGGCCCTACGAGCAGTACTTC. Protein sequence: CAWGRLGGRRPYEQYF.

The chain combines TRBV6-2 or TRBV6-3 with TRBJ1-4, with D hard to call. The V and J ends lost 8 bases and 0 bases respectively, with 16 bases between them. The germline gives CDR1 MNHEY, CDR2 SVGEGT. The CDR3 consists of 16 residues. The DNA for the CDR3 is TGTGCCAGCCGAAAACGTGGTGTTGCAACTAATGAAAAACTGTTTTTT. Protein sequence: CASRKRGVATNEKLFF.

Only one count was recorded for this clonotype. The J gene is TRBJ2-5, the V gene TRBV29-1; the D gene is possibly TRBD2 (5 bases). Germline CDR1 is SQVTM and CDR2 is ANQGSEA. The CDR3 has 12 residues. Trimming pared 4 bases from V and 5 bases from J, leaving 11 bases between. The DNA of the CDR3 is TGCAGCGTTGGAGGAAAGCGGGAGACCCAGTACTTC. Protein sequence: CSVGGKRETQYF.

The chain has TRBV5-5 and TRBJ2-1; TRBD1 might be the D (7 bases). This CDR3 has 16 amino acids. Germline V gene lookup returns CDR1 SGHKS and CDR2 YYEKEE (reference sequence). The germline V and J ends were trimmed by 5 bases and 2 bases, with 17 bases remaining between them. The CDR3 loop reads CASRNLAGGPYNEQFF. CDR3 sequence (DNA): TGTGCCAGCAGAAACTTAGCAGGGGGGCCCTACAATGAGCAGTTCTTC. Looking up the rest from reference TRBV5-5 and TRBJ2-1 gives the full variable domain: DAGVTQSPTHLIKTRGQQVTLRCSPISGHKSVSWYQQVLGQGPQFIFQYYEKEERGRGNFPDRFSARQFPNYSSELNVNALLLGDSALYLCASRNLAGGPYNEQFFGPGTRLTVL.

This clonotype was picked up a small number of times. The chain combines TRBV10-3 with TRBJ2-1; D gene uncertain. Trimming removed 7 bases from V and 7 bases from J, with 20 bases in between. Germline V gives CDR1 ENHRY, CDR2 SYGVKD. There are 15 residues in the CDR3. CDR3 protein: CAITAMDGLRNEQFF. In DNA form, the CDR3 reads TGTGCCATCACAGCAATGGACGGGTTGAGAAATGAGCAGTTCTTC.

This rearrangement joins TRBV9 to TRBJ2-5; 9 bases are shared with TRBD2. The CDR3 consists of 17 residues. Germline V CDR1 and CDR2: SGDLS, YYNGEE. Unmatched junction bases numbered 11, after V lost 3 bases and J lost 2 bases. The CDR3 DNA follows: TGTGCCAGCAGCGCCATCCCCCGGGCGGGGGGGCAAGAGACCCAGTACTTC. Residues: CASSAIPRAGGQETQYF.

This clonotype was detected only a few times. V and J are TRBV19 and TRBJ1-5, with 11 bases aligning to TRBD1. This CDR3 has 13 residues. Trimming at V came to 10 bases and at J to 5 bases, leaving 4 bases not matched to a gene. CDR1 and CDR2 (germline): LNHDA, SQIVND (reference sequence). CDR3 region: CATRDRGYQPQHF. DNA for the CDR3: TGTGCCACGAGGGACAGGGGGTATCAGCCCCAGCATTTT.

The rearrangement uses TRBV24-1 and TRBJ2-1; TRBD2 matches 7 bases. Germline V gene lookup returns CDR1 KGHDR and CDR2 SFDVKD. The CDR3 is 16 residues long. The junction had 6 bases not matched to a gene; V was cut back by 5 bases and J by 0 bases. The DNA of the CDR3 is TGTGCCACCAGTGGGGGCACGGGGGGCTCCTACAATGAGCAGTTCTTC. Translation gives CATSGGTGGSYNEQFF.

The genes are TRBV18 and TRBJ2-7, with TRBD1 as a possible D gene (6 bases). The CDR3 is 15 residues long. Germline V gene lookup returns CDR1 KGHSH and CDR2 LQKENI. V lost 3 bases, J lost 0 bases, and 12 bases lay in between. The CDR3 DNA reads TGTGCCAGCTCACCGGTTTTGGACAGCTCCTACGAGCAGTACTTC. Its translation: CASSPVLDSSYEQYF.

This clonotype rates as medium-sized (0.01 to 0.1%). V is TRBV20-1 and J is TRBJ2-7; TRBD1 might be the D (6 bases). CDR3 length: 12 amino acids. Per germline, CDR1 DFQATT and CDR2 SNEGSKA (reference sequence). V lost 6 bases and J lost 3, with 12 bases in between. CDR3 coding DNA: TGCAGTGCCCAGCACAGGGACTACGAGCAGTACTTC. Protein product: CSAQHRDYEQYF.

This clonotype was recorded only once. V gene TRBV7-8 combines with J gene TRBJ2-1; tentative D call: TRBD2 (5 bases). V shed 2 bases and J shed 0 bases, with 14 bases lying between them. Germline assignment: CDR1 SGHVS and CDR2 FQNEAQ. The CDR3 sequence is 17 residues long. The CDR3 DNA sequence: TGTGCCAGCAGCTTATACTTAGCGTTGAGCTCCTACAATGAGCAGTTCTTC. Its protein is CASSLYLALSSYNEQFF.

This sequence joins TRBV30 and TRBJ2-7; TRBD1 agrees at 9 bases. Germline V gene lookup returns CDR1 GTSNPN and CDR2 SVGIG (reference sequence). Germline trimming cut 1 base from V and 3 bases from J; bases unmatched to any gene: 4. The CDR3 extends over 14 amino acids. In DNA, the CDR3 is TGTGCCTGGAGTGCGGGACAGGGTTACTACGAGCAGTACTTC. As protein: CAWSAGQGYYEQYF.

This clonotype has just one count. V is TRBV28 and J is TRBJ1-2; 7 positions agree with TRBD1. This CDR3 comprises 13 residues. The ends lost 4 bases at V and 4 bases at J; junction bases unmatched: 3. CDR1 and CDR2 (germline): MDHEN, SYDVKM. The CDR3 sequence: CASSWDSLYGYTF. The CDR3 bases are TGTGCCAGCAGTTGGGACAGTCTCTATGGCTACACCTTC.

This clonotype showed up just once. The chain uses TRBV6-5 and TRBJ1-4; D is unresolved. V lost 0 bases and J 8 bases, leaving 13 bases between the germline ends. Germline V gene lookup returns CDR1 MNHEY and CDR2 SVGAGI. The CDR3 extends over 15 amino acids. In nucleotides, the CDR3 is TGTGCCAGCAGTTACTCCGGGTCCCTGGGGGAAAAACTGTTTTTT. Protein sequence: CASSYSGSLGEKLFF.

This clonotype was seen a handful of times. The chain carries TRBV7-2 and TRBJ2-5; D is uncertain. CDR3 length: 13 amino acids. Germline assignment: CDR1 SGHTA and CDR2 FQGNSA. V lost 7 bases to trimming and J lost 4 bases, with 13 bases between them. CDR3 DNA: TGTGCCAGCACCATCGGCGTCGGAGAGACCCAGTACTTC. Protein: CASTIGVGETQYF.

The CDR3 protein is CAWSRALSSYEQYF. In nucleotides, the CDR3 is TGTGCCTGGTCTAGGGCGCTGAGCTCCTACGAGCAGTACTTC. This chain connects TRBV30 to TRBJ2-7, with D uncertain. Germline V gives CDR1 GTSNPN, CDR2 SVGIG (reference sequence). The ends were cut back, 5 bases at V and 0 bases at J, with 14 bases in the middle. The CDR3 totals 14 residues. The whole variable domain, filled in from reference TRBV30 and TRBJ2-7, reads SQTIHQWPATLVQPVGSPLSLECTVEGTSNPNLYWYRQAAGRGLQLLFYSVGIGQISSEVPQNLSASRPQDRQFILSSKKLLLSDSGFYLCAWSRALSSYEQYFGPGTRLTVT.

This chain uses TRBV14 with TRBJ1-6; 9 nucleotides agree with TRBD1. CDR1 SGHDN and CDR2 FVKESK come from the germline V gene. There are 15 residues in the CDR3. V lost 4 bases and J lost 7; bases outside the gene matches: 5. The CDR3 spells CASSRDRAANSPLHF. DNA for the CDR3: TGTGCCAGCAGCCGGGACAGGGCAGCGAATTCACCCCTCCACTTT.

This clonotype was seen a few times. The chain carries TRBV27 and TRBJ1-2; 12 positions match TRBD1. The CDR3 extends over 15 amino acids. Trimming at V came to 3 bases and at J to 7 bases, leaving 6 bases not matched to a gene. CDR1 is MNHEY and CDR2 is SMNVEV in the germline V gene (reference sequence). The CDR3 DNA follows: TGTGCCAGCAGTTTGGGGGACAGGGGGCACCTTGGCTACACCTTC. Protein product: CASSLGDRGHLGYTF.

This chain links TRBV12-3 or TRBV12-4 with TRBJ2-7; D ambiguous. Trimming shortened V by 3 bases and J by 7 bases, and 13 bases separated the two germline ends. CDR3 size: 13 residues. The CDR3 DNA is TGTGCCAGCAGTTTGGCAGGCGTTAAGGAGCAGTACTTC. Amino acid sequence: CASSLAGVKEQYF.

The V gene is TRBV12-1, the J gene TRBJ2-3; the D call of TRBD2 is as the table states it, not checked on the DNA. TRBV12-1 corresponds to a pseudogene. This CDR3 has 17 residues. CDR3 in DNA: TGTGCCAGCAGCTCCGGGACTAGCGGCCAATACACAGATACGCAGTATTTT. It is translated as CASSSGTSGQYTDTQYF.

This clonotype rates as medium-sized (0.01 to 0.1%). The chain combines TRBV11-3 with TRBJ1-6; D might be TRBD1 (5 bases). The CDR3 is 13 amino acids. Germline V gene sequence: CDR1 SGHNT, CDR2 YENEEA. Between the trimmed V and J ends, which lost 5 bases and 8 bases, there was a span of 10 bases. The CDR3 nucleotides read TGTGCCAGCAGCGCGGAAGGGGATTCACCCCTCCACTTT. This codes for CASSAEGDSPLHF. Filled out from reference TRBV11-3 and TRBJ1-6, the complete variable domain reads EAGVVQSPRYKIIEKKQPVAFWCNPISGHNTLYWYLQNLGQGPELLIRYENEEAVDDSQLPKDRFSAERLKGVDSTLKIQPAELGDSAVYLCASSAEGDSPLHFGNGTRLTVT.

The V and J genes are TRBV3-1 and TRBJ2-1; TRBD2 matches 14 bases. Germline CDR1 is LGHDT and CDR2 is YNNKEL (reference sequence). The CDR3 is 18 amino acids. V shed 4 bases, J shed 7 bases, and the junction held 12 bases outside the gene matches. The CDR3, as DNA: TGTGCCAGCAGCCCCGTGCCGGGACTAGCGGGGGCGGGGAATGAGCAGTTCTTC. Translation: CASSPVPGLAGAGNEQFF.

This clonotype turned up a few times. The V gene is TRBV11-2, the J gene TRBJ1-1; D not resolved. V lost 5 bases, J lost 1 base, and 11 bases lay in between. The germline V gene has CDR1 SGHAT and CDR2 FQNNGV. This CDR3 has 14 residues. The CDR3 nucleotides are TGTGCCAGCAGCCTACTGGGGAAGAACACTGAAGCTTTCTTT. This sequence encodes CASSLLGKNTEAFF.